The rows below give T cell receptor beta chains drawn from one sample of a study of blood T cells in healthy people across ages. TCRdb redid the calling of the 5' RACE reads with MiXCR, one entry per CDR3 protein. Among under 700,000 distinct CDR3 sequences listed, around 24% were seen once. These same records also appear under a second study, on T cells of mothers and their children.

The specimen sequenced was blood. The receptors here all came from a boy younger than 18 in good health. CDR3s include the opening cysteine and the closing phenylalanine or tryptophan. A D gene is named only where the DNA matches it firmly. Clone size, where shown, is once, few, many, or a class for clones that have expanded.

cdr3_nt	cdr3_aa	j_call	d_call	v_call	clone_size
TGTGCCAGCAGTACACTCCAAGAGACCCAGTGCTTC	CASSTLQETQCF	TRBJ2-5	-	TRBV27	few
TGTGCCAGCAGGCCCGGGACAGGGGTGGGGTACAATGAGCAGTTCTTC	CASRPGTGVGYNEQFF	TRBJ2-1	TRBD1	TRBV7-9	-
TGCGCCAGCAGCCAATCCCACGGGGGGTTCTATTACGAGCAGTACTTC	CASSQSHGGFYYEQYF	TRBJ2-7	TRBD2	TRBV4-3	few
TGCGCCAGCAGCCCCCCAAGGGTGGGGCGCAGCGAAAAACTGTTTTTT	CASSPPRVGRSEKLFF	TRBJ1-4	-	TRBV4-3	few
TGTGCCAGCAGCGTATTCGGCACCGGGGAGCTGTTTTTT	CASSVFGTGELFF	TRBJ2-2	-	TRBV9	-
TGTGCCAGTAGTATCCTACAGGGCTCTAATGAAAAACTGTTTTTT	CASSILQGSNEKLFF	TRBJ1-4	-	TRBV19	few
TGTGCCAGCGGGCCCGGGACTAGCGGGGGCAATGAGCAGTTCTTC	CASGPGTSGGNEQFF	TRBJ2-1	TRBD2	TRBV2	few
TGTGCCAGCAGCTTAGCGGTTTCACTAGCCAAAAACATTCAGTACTTC	CASSLAVSLAKNIQYF	TRBJ2-4	-	TRBV7-9	-
TGTGCCAGCAGCTTAGCCCCCGGTGGCAGCGGGAAAAGAGACAACTATGGCTACACCTTC	CASSLAPGGSGKRDNYGYTF	TRBJ1-2	-	TRBV7-2	once
TGCGCCAGCAGCCAGTATCCGGGGCAGGGATTCTACGAGCAGTACTTC	CASSQYPGQGFYEQYF	TRBJ2-7	-	TRBV4-3	-
TGTGCCAGCAGCTACTACGATGAGCAGTTCTTC	CASSYYDEQFF	TRBJ2-1	-	TRBV7-8	-
TGTGCCAGCAGTCCTGGACAGGTTCGGAATCAGCCCCAGCATTTT	CASSPGQVRNQPQHF	TRBJ1-5	TRBD1	TRBV6-5	few
TGCAGTGCTAGGAGGACAGGGGGCTCTGGCTACACCTTC	CSARRTGGSGYTF	TRBJ1-2	TRBD1	TRBV20-1	-
TGTGCCTGGAGGTTCCAGGGGAACACTGAAGCTCTCTTT	CAWRFQGNTEALF	TRBJ1-1	-	TRBV30	-
TGCAGCTTTATCGACAGCCTTTCGGGAGCGGGGGCCAACGTCCTGACTTTC	CSFIDSLSGAGANVLTF	TRBJ2-6	-	TRBV29-1	-
TGTGCCAGCAGTTCAGATTTCAATGAGCAGTTCTTC	CASSSDFNEQFF	TRBJ2-1	-	TRBV28	few
TGCGCCAGCAGCCAAGTCCAGGGAGCGGGGGTCTACAATGAGCAGTTCTTC	CASSQVQGAGVYNEQFF	TRBJ2-1	TRBD2	TRBV4-3	few
TGTGCCAGCAGTTTAAAGGGCGCCCGCTCTGGGGCCAACGTCCTGACTTTC	CASSLKGARSGANVLTF	TRBJ2-6	-	TRBV28	-
TGTGCTAGCAGCTTAGGTCGGACAGTGGGCCCCGCCACCCAGTACTTC	CASSLGRTVGPATQYF	TRBJ2-5	-	TRBV7-7	-
TGTGCCAGCAGTTTATCTGGACTAGCGAACTACGAGCAGTACTTC	CASSLSGLANYEQYF	TRBJ2-7	TRBD2	TRBV27	-
TGCGCCAGCAGCCTGGACGGAGTAGCTTCCTTT	CASSLDGVASF	TRBJ1-1	-	TRBV5-1	-
TGTGCCAGCAGCCTCCTAGCGGGGGGGACCCAGTACTTC	CASSLLAGGTQYF	TRBJ2-5	TRBD2	TRBV28	few
TGTGCCAGCAGTTTAGAGAGTGAAAAACTGTTTTTT	CASSLESEKLFF	TRBJ1-4	-	TRBV28	-
TGTGCCAGCAGCTCAGACTCGAACACTGAAGCTTTCTTT	CASSSDSNTEAFF	TRBJ1-1	-	TRBV11-3	-
TGTGCCAGCAGAGTGGCTAGCGGGGTTAATGAGCAGTTCTTC	CASRVASGVNEQFF	TRBJ2-1	TRBD2	TRBV2	-
TGTGCCAGCAGCCCCAGGGGGTCGAAGCCCCAGCATTTT	CASSPRGSKPQHF	TRBJ1-5	TRBD1	TRBV12-3/TRBV12-4	-
TGCGCCAGCAGCCGGCGGACAGGGGCTTACGAGCAGTACTTC	CASSRRTGAYEQYF	TRBJ2-7	TRBD1	TRBV4-3	-
TGTGCCACCAGCAGAGTTCCAGGGAATCAGCCCCAGCATTTT	CATSRVPGNQPQHF	TRBJ1-5	-	TRBV15	few
TGTGCCAGCAGTGACCGGGACAGGGGGCTCTCTGGGGCCAACGTCCTGACTTTC	CASSDRDRGLSGANVLTF	TRBJ2-6	TRBD1	TRBV6-2/TRBV6-3	few
TGTGCCAGCAGCGCCCGGGACAGGGCCCTCGAGCAGTACTTC	CASSARDRALEQYF	TRBJ2-7	TRBD1	TRBV5-5	-
TGTGCCAGCAGCCAAAACCGGGACAGGGACTTCTCTGGGGCCAACGTCCTGACTTTC	CASSQNRDRDFSGANVLTF	TRBJ2-6	TRBD1	TRBV12-3/TRBV12-4	-
TGTGCCAGCAGCCTAGGGACAGGCCTTATGAACACTGAAGCTTTCTTT	CASSLGTGLMNTEAFF	TRBJ1-1	TRBD1	TRBV11-2	few
TGTGCCAGCAGCCACCTTCGGGGACAGGGGGGTGAGCAGTTCTTC	CASSHLRGQGGEQFF	TRBJ2-1	TRBD1	TRBV7-9	-
TGCAGTGCTAAACCGGAAGGTAGCGGGGGAGCACCCCTTAGGGAGCAGTACTTC	CSAKPEGSGGAPLREQYF	TRBJ2-7	TRBD2	TRBV20-1	few
TGTGCCAGCAGTTCGATTCCGAGACTAGCGGGGGGGGCGGCAGATACGCAGTATTTT	CASSSIPRLAGGAADTQYF	TRBJ2-3	TRBD2	TRBV27	few
TGTGCCAGCAGCCAACGACTCCCGACAGGGGGGAAGGACATTCAGTACTTC	CASSQRLPTGGKDIQYF	TRBJ2-4	TRBD1	TRBV13	few
TGCAGTGCCACGACAGGGGGAAGCAATCAGCCCCAGCATTTT	CSATTGGSNQPQHF	TRBJ1-5	TRBD1	TRBV20-1	-